This TCR beta chain was found in a study of response to subunit inactivated influenza vaccine. Trimming left V 0 bases short and J 3 bases short, with 15 bases between. This CDR3 is 16 amino acids long. Germline CDR1 and CDR2: LGHNA and YNFKEQ. From the RT-PCR reads, TCRdb called clonotypes with MiXCR, one entry per CDR3 protein. This table has a few hundred thousand distinct CDR3 sequences, around 11% appearing once. The sample was also reused in another study, on T cells expressing NK-cell markers. From that second work: Beta-chain TCR cDNA was generated via 5'RACE template switching with UMIs. Beta-chain profiling covered CD3+CD56+NKG2C+, CD3+CD56+NKG2C- and CD3+CD56-NKG2C+ sorted subsets. An anti-gamma-delta TCR antibody was added in several experiments. It restricted sorting to alpha-beta TCR-expressing T cells. Roughly 6 donors showed dominant NKG2C+ clonotypes comprising about 1.0-8% of their CD8+ T cells. Clones of NKG2C+ T cells that had expanded were of unclear HCMV specificity.

This receptor was identified in a man over 45 who received an inactivated influenza vaccine. The sequences come from PBMCs from blood, collected on the day of vaccination. The rearrangement links TRBV4-2 to TRBJ2-7, with D possibly being TRBD1 or TRBD2 (5 bases each). The CDR3 protein is CASSQDRGKPHYEQYF. Written as DNA, the CDR3 is TGTGCCAGCAGCCAAGATCGGGGCAAACCTCACTACGAGCAGTACTTC.